These 30 T cell receptor beta chains share one sample of origin, sequenced in a study of blood T cell repertoires in COVID-19. Here immunoSEQ multiplex PCR was the method, and the copy in TCRdb shows in-frame clones only, minus some. The sample records tens of thousands of clones, 90% being singletons. The sequencing input was peripheral blood. The receptors come from a woman older than 75 with acute or convalescent COVID-19.

The rearrangement uses TRBV7-9 and TRBJ1-2; D is uncertain. This CDR3 has 14 amino acids. V was clipped by 1 base and J by 4 bases, with 10 bases between them. CDR1 is SEHNR, CDR2 FQNEAQ, per germline (reference sequence). In DNA, the CDR3 is TGTGCCAGCAGCTTAGTTGGAGCGGGCTATGGCTACACCTTC. This gives the protein CASSLVGAGYGYTF.

V is TRBV4-3 and J is TRBJ1-2, with a tentative D call TRBD1 (5 bases). CDR1 is LGHNA, CDR2 YSLEER, per germline. V was trimmed by 1 base and J by 4 bases, leaving 13 bases between them. This CDR3 is 15 amino acids long. The CDR3 coding sequence is TGCGCCAGCAGCCAAGTATGGGGGGATCCCTATGGCTACACCTTC. It translates to CASSQVWGDPYGYTF.

The J gene is TRBJ2-5, the V gene TRBV10-2, with TRBD2 as a possible D gene (5 bases). CDR3 length: 15 residues. CDR1 is WSHSY, CDR2 SAAADI, per germline. The V end lost 4 bases, the J end lost 4 bases, and 16 bases lay between the germline ends. The CDR3 is CASSGTWLNGETQYF. CDR3 nucleotides: TGCGCCAGCAGTGGGACTTGGCTCAATGGAGAGACCCAGTACTTC.

V gene TRBV28 combines with J gene TRBJ2-7, with 7 bases that match TRBD1. This CDR3 has 15 residues. V shed 6 bases, J shed 2 bases, and the junction held 10 bases outside the gene matches. Germline-derived CDR1 and CDR2 are MDHEN and SYDVKM. In DNA form, the CDR3 reads TGTGCCAGCAGCCGGACAGGTGGGGTTACCTACGAGCAGTACTTC. It codes for CASSRTGGVTYEQYF. The complete variable domain, with remaining parts taken from reference TRBV28 and TRBJ2-7, reads DVKVTQSSRYLVKRTGEKVFLECVQDMDHENMFWYRQDPGLGLRLIYFSYDVKMKEKGDIPEGYSVSREKKERFSLILESASTNQTSMYLCASSRTGGVTYEQYFGPGTRLTVT.

This clone was seen only a few times. The rearrangement uses TRBV5-1 and TRBJ2-1; 15 positions agree with TRBD2. CDR3 size: 17 residues. The germline V gene encodes CDR1 SGHRS and CDR2 YFSETQ. The junction had 5 bases not matched to a gene; V was cut back by 4 bases and J by 3 bases. The CDR3 DNA sequence: TGCGCCAGCAGCGCGGGACTAGCGGGAGGTTTCTACAATGAGCAGTTCTTC. It yields the protein CASSAGLAGGFYNEQFF.

The chain couples TRBV3-1 (or the pseudogene TRBV3-2) to TRBJ2-7; 7 nucleotides align to TRBD1. Germline V CDR1 and CDR2: LGHDT, YNNKEL (reference sequence). This CDR3 is built from 21 residues. The junction had 22 bases not matched to a gene; V was cut back by 0 bases and J by 2 bases. This CDR3 reads CASSQEFGDRQINTVAYEQYF. CDR3 nucleotides: TGTGCCAGCAGCCAAGAGTTCGGGGACAGACAAATTAACACAGTAGCCTACGAGCAGTACTTC.

This clone was recorded once. The CDR3: CASSFTWTGKTGELFF. CDR3 DNA: TGTGCCAGCAGCTTTACCTGGACAGGGAAAACCGGGGAGCTGTTTTTT. The chain joins TRBV7-8 to TRBJ2-2; 8 nucleotides line up with TRBD1. Trimming took 3 bases from V and 5 from J; bases not matched to a gene: 8. The CDR3 is 16 residues long. Looked up from germline, CDR1 is SGHVS and CDR2 is FQNEAQ.

The CDR3 loop reads CASGLVGAFF. The CDR3 region has the DNA TGTGCCAGCGGGCTTGTTGGGGCTTTCTTT. This chain links TRBV28 with TRBJ1-1, with no clear D. The CDR3 covers 10 residues. V was trimmed by 8 bases and J by 11 bases, leaving 12 bases between them. Per the germline V gene, CDR1 is MDHEN and CDR2 is SYDVKM.

The chain joins TRBV5-1 to TRBJ2-2; D perhaps matches TRBD2 (5 bases). Germline loops: CDR1 SGHRS, CDR2 YFSETQ. This CDR3 has 14 amino acids. V was clipped by 1 base and J by 7 bases, with 11 bases between them. The CDR3 nucleotides are TGCGCCAGCAGCTTGCAGGCGGCGGGCGGGGAGCTGTTTTTT. This codes for CASSLQAAGGELFF.

This chain joins TRBV4-3 and TRBJ1-5; TRBD1 might be the D (5 bases). V was cut by 1 base and J by 0 bases, with 7 bases left in between. Per the germline V gene, CDR1 is LGHNA and CDR2 is YSLEER. The CDR3 is 15 amino acids. The CDR3 reads CASSQGDSSNQPQHF. DNA of the CDR3: TGCGCCAGCAGCCAAGGTGACAGTAGCAATCAGCCCCAGCATTTT.

The chain joins TRBV12-3 or TRBV12-4 to TRBJ2-1; D is undetermined. This CDR3 region has 11 residues. The V and J ends lost 6 bases and 5 bases respectively, with 5 bases between them. The CDR3, as DNA: TGTGCCAGCAGATTCAACAATGAGCAGTTCTTC. Translation gives CASRFNNEQFF.

This clone showed up just a few times. V usage is TRBV5-5 and J usage is TRBJ2-7; 9 nucleotides line up with TRBD1. Trimming cost V 1 base and J 3 bases; bases outside gene matches: 20. Germline V gives CDR1 SGHKS, CDR2 YYEKEE (reference sequence). This CDR3 has 20 residues. The CDR3 here is CASSLPPQGARIIVGYEQYF. In DNA form, the CDR3 reads TGTGCCAGCAGCTTGCCTCCACAGGGGGCGCGTATTATAGTGGGCTACGAGCAGTACTTC.

The V and J genes are TRBV27 and TRBJ1-1, with 8 bases that match TRBD1. The germline gives CDR1 MNHEY, CDR2 SMNVEV (reference sequence). V shed 6 bases, J shed 0 bases, and the junction held 3 bases outside the gene matches. The CDR3 is made up of 14 amino acids. The CDR3 sequence: CASRPDRVNTEAFF. CDR3 coding DNA: TGTGCCAGCAGGCCGGACAGGGTGAACACTGAAGCTTTCTTT.

The chain recombines TRBV7-3 with TRBJ2-3, with TRBD2 matching over 9 bases. The J segment lost 0 bases and the V segment lost 5 bases, leaving 3 bases of the junction unmatched. This CDR3 has 15 residues. Germline CDR1 and CDR2: SGHTA and FQGTGA. This CDR3 reads CASSKTSGSTDTQYF. In nucleotides, the CDR3 is TGTGCCAGCAGCAAGACTAGCGGCAGCACAGATACGCAGTATTTT.

V usage is TRBV5-8 and J usage is TRBJ2-1; 10 bases line up with TRBD2. The ends lost 4 bases at V and 8 bases at J; junction bases unmatched: 15. CDR3 length: 17 amino acids. Germline V gives CDR1 SGHTS, CDR2 YDEGEE. CDR3 in amino acids: CASSPFRGTSAIDEQFF. CDR3 in DNA: TGTGCCAGCAGCCCCTTTAGGGGGACTAGCGCTATTGATGAGCAGTTCTTC.

The chain employs TRBV7-9 and TRBJ1-2, with TRBD1 matching over 9 bases. The CDR3 spans 16 residues. Germline loops: CDR1 SEHNR, CDR2 FQNEAQ (reference sequence). The junction had 12 bases not matched to a gene; V was cut back by 3 bases and J by 7 bases. The CDR3 DNA sequence: TGTGCCAGCAGCTTCAGCGGGGACAGGGTTGCTTCTGGCTACACCTTC. Its translation: CASSFSGDRVASGYTF.

This chain connects TRBV4-1 to TRBJ2-2, with D perhaps matching TRBD1 (6 bases). Germline-derived CDR1 and CDR2 are MGHRA and YSYEKL. The V end was cut by 4 bases, the J end by 1 base, with 10 bases between. The CDR3 totals 15 residues. The CDR3 loop is CASSPRDKNTGELFF. The CDR3 coding sequence is TGCGCCAGCAGCCCCCGGGACAAGAACACCGGGGAGCTGTTTTTT.

This rearrangement joins TRBV20-1 to TRBJ2-2; 7 bases line up with TRBD1. Germline CDR1 reads DFQATT; CDR2 reads SNEGSKA (reference sequence). V gave up 3 bases and J gave up 4 bases; unmatched junction bases: 5. The CDR3 runs 14 residues. For the CDR3, the DNA is TGCAGTGCTAGTCCCCCAGGGGGCACCGGGGAGCTGTTTTTT. Translation gives CSASPPGGTGELFF.

The gene calls are TRBV15 and TRBJ2-1, with 11 bases fitting TRBD2. CDR1 LNHNV and CDR2 YYDKDF come from the germline V gene (reference sequence). There are 20 residues in the CDR3. V was clipped by 0 bases and J by 4 bases; unmatched bases: 14. CDR3 DNA sequence: TGTGCCACCAGCAGAGAGATTCCTCTAGCGGGAGGTTTAGATTACAATGAGCAGTTCTTC. Its translation is CATSREIPLAGGLDYNEQFF.

The CDR3: CASSLDGRGSYGYTF. The CDR3 DNA follows: TGTGCCAGCAGTTTAGATGGCAGGGGGTCGTATGGCTACACCTTC. The rearrangement links TRBV27 to TRBJ1-2; 7 nucleotides match TRBD1. CDR3 length: 15 amino acids. Germline CDR1 and CDR2: MNHEY and SMNVEV (reference sequence). V shed 2 bases and J 5 bases; nucleotides not matched to a gene: 8.

This clone was seen just once. The chain couples TRBV24-1 to TRBJ2-2, with TRBD1 matching over 7 bases. Trimming at V came to 4 bases and at J to 6 bases, leaving 10 bases not matched to a gene. This CDR3 spans 16 amino acids. CDR1 KGHDR and CDR2 SFDVKD come from the germline V gene. In DNA, the CDR3 is TGTGCCACCAGTGACCCCAGTGACAGGGTTTCCGGGGAGCTGTTTTTT. The encoded protein is CATSDPSDRVSGELFF.

This sequence joins TRBV19 and TRBJ2-2; weak D call: TRBD2 (6 bases). In germline, CDR1 is LNHDA, CDR2 SQIVND (reference sequence). The CDR3 runs 15 residues. The V and J ends lost 10 bases and 2 bases respectively, with 17 bases between them. CDR3 in DNA: TGTGCCACGACCCGGCGGGGAGTAAACACCGGGGAGCTGTTTTTT. It encodes CATTRRGVNTGELFF.

V and J are TRBV5-5 and TRBJ2-7; D possibly corresponds to TRBD2 (5 bases). The CDR3 is 12 amino acids. From germline, CDR1 is SGHKS and CDR2 YYEKEE (reference sequence). Deletions cut 0 bases from V and 5 bases from J, with 6 bases between. For the CDR3, the DNA is TGTGCCAGCAGCTTGGTCGGGGACGAGCAGTACTTC. Translated, it gives CASSLVGDEQYF. Variable domain in full (rest from reference TRBV5-5 and TRBJ2-7): DAGVTQSPTHLIKTRGQQVTLRCSPISGHKSVSWYQQVLGQGPQFIFQYYEKEERGRGNFPDRFSARQFPNYSSELNVNALLLGDSALYLCASSLVGDEQYFGPGTRLTVT.

V usage is TRBV5-1 and J usage is TRBJ1-6; no reliable D call. V lost 2 bases and J 3 bases, leaving 9 bases between the germline ends. The CDR3 totals 15 residues. Per the germline V gene, CDR1 is SGHRS and CDR2 is YFSETQ. CDR3 nucleotides: TGCGCCAGCAGCTTAGGCCCGGGCTATAATTCACCCCTCCACTTT. Translation gives CASSLGPGYNSPLHF.

V and J are TRBV11-2 and TRBJ2-7; 13 bases fit TRBD2. CDR1 is SGHAT, CDR2 FQNNGV, per germline. The length of the CDR3 is 16 residues. Losses at the gene ends were 1 base for V and 2 bases for J; bases not matched to a gene: 2. The CDR3 loop reads CASSLVTSGGAYEQYF. CDR3 nucleotide sequence: TGTGCCAGCAGCTTAGTTACTAGCGGGGGGGCCTACGAGCAGTACTTC.

The chain joins TRBV24-1 to TRBJ2-3; the match to TRBD2 covers 8 bases. Trimming removed 3 bases from V and 5 bases from J; junction bases left unmatched: 3. The CDR3 is 14 amino acids. Germline CDR1 and CDR2: KGHDR and SFDVKD. The CDR3 reads CATSDRGGVDTQYF. CDR3 DNA sequence: TGTGCCACCAGTGATCGGGGGGGCGTAGATACGCAGTATTTT.

The chain recombines TRBV6-2 or TRBV6-3 with TRBJ1-1, with D tentatively TRBD1 (5 bases). V was pared by 2 bases and J by 2 bases, with 9 bases between. Germline V gene sequence: CDR1 MNHEY, CDR2 SVGEGT. There are 14 residues in the CDR3. The CDR3 DNA reads as TGTGCCAGCAGTTACCCGACAGAAAACACTGAAGCTTTCTTT. Protein product: CASSYPTENTEAFF.

Details on this clone: This CDR3 is also generated by other DNA sequences in the sample. J is TRBJ1-1 and V is TRBV3-1 (or the pseudogene TRBV3-2); D uncertain. Germline CDR1 reads LGHDT; CDR2 reads YNNKEL (reference sequence). The V end was cut by 4 bases, the J end by 0 bases, with 9 bases between. CDR3 length: 14 residues. DNA for the CDR3: TGTGCCAGCAGCCTCCTCGGGGTGAACACTGAAGCTTTCTTT. Translation gives CASSLLGVNTEAFF.

The rearrangement joins TRBV6-5 to TRBJ2-3; TRBD2 might be the D (6 bases). Germline-derived CDR1 and CDR2 are MNHEY and SVGAGI. CDR3 length: 14 residues. V lost 7 bases and J lost 4, with 15 bases in between. CDR3 amino acids: CASNPGGKADTQYF. For the CDR3, the DNA is TGTGCCAGCAACCCCGGGGGAAAGGCAGATACGCAGTATTTT.

The chain joins TRBV18 to TRBJ2-3; D is uncertain. The CDR3 has 15 residues. Trimming shortened V by 0 bases and J by 1 base, and 8 bases separated the two germline ends. Germline lookup yields CDR1 KGHSH and CDR2 LQKENI. This CDR3 reads CASSPPSIGTDTQYF. The CDR3 DNA reads TGTGCCAGCTCACCACCAAGCATCGGCACAGATACGCAGTATTTT.